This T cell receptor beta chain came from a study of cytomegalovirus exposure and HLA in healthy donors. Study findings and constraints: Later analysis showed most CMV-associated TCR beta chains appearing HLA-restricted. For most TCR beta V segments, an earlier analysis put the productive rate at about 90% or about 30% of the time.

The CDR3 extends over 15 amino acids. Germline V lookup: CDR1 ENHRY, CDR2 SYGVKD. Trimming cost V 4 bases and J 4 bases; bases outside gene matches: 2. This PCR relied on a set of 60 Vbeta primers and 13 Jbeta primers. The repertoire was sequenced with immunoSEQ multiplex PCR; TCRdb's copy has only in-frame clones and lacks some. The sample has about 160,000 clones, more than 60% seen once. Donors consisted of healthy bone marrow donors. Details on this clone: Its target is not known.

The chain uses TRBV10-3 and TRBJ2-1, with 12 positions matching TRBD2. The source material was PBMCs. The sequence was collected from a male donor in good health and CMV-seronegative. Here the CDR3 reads CAISGTSGTYNEQFF. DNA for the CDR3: TGTGCCATCAGTGGGACTAGCGGGACTTACAATGAGCAGTTCTTC.